This T cell receptor beta chain was found in a study of identical twins. Study results and caveats: Invariant MAIT and iNKT cells could partly confound zero-insertion analyses. The study based its conclusions on cross-sectional statistical analysis and did not follow the same donors.

Unique molecular identifiers were in the cDNA, with template-switch universal primer binding. TCRdb itself ran the 5' RACE reads through MiXCR, one entry per CDR3 protein. Among around 450,000 distinct CDR3 sequences, approximately 15% were seen once, and the ten largest hold 0.5% to 0.65%. This clonotype showed up just a few times. The antigen remains unidentified. Germline CDR1 reads SGHTA; CDR2 reads FQGNSA. The CDR3 is made up of 15 amino acids. V was cut by 1 base and J by 5 bases, with 9 bases left in between. The sample also formed part of further work on yellow fever vaccine responses in identical twins.

The material sequenced was CD4+ T cells sorted from blood. This TCR was recovered from a woman under 30 in good health. The chain recombines TRBV7-2 with TRBJ1-6, with a weak D call TRBD1 (5 bases). The DNA for the CDR3 is TGTGCCAGCAGCTTAGTTGACAGTGATAATTCACCCCTCCACTTT. This sequence encodes CASSLVDSDNSPLHF.